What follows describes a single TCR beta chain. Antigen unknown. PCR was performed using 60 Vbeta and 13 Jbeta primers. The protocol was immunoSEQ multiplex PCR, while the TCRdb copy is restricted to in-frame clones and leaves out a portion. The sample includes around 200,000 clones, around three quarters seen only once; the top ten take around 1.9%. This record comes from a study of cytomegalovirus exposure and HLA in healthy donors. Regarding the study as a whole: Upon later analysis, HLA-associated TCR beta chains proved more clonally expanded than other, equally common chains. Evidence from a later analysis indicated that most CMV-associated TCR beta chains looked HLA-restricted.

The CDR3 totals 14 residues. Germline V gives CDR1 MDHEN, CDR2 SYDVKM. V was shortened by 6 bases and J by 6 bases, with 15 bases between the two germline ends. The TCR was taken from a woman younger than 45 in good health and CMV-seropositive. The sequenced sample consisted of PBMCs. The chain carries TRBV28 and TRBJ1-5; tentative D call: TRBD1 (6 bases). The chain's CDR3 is CASRQGTGFQPQHF. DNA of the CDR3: TGTGCCAGCAGGCAAGGCACAGGGTTTCAGCCCCAGCATTTT.